The clone carrying this T cell receptor beta chain has a single count. Its antigen is unidentified. This sample stems from a study of long-term antiretroviral therapy in people with HIV. Study-wide results and caveats: Comparison with controls showed narrower CDR3 length ranges in HIV repertoires. The study lacked data on ART adherence, viral resistance or therapy changes. Diversity rose after ART but stayed below transplant donor controls.

The libraries were made with immunoSEQ v3.0 at survey level. Assay used: immunoSEQ multiplex PCR; TCRdb lists only in-frame clones, some missing. In the table there are 20,000 to 25,000 clones, around 79% of which are singletons. The United States was where all participants with HIV were treated. CDR1 MNHEY and CDR2 SMNVEV come from the germline V gene (reference sequence). Trimming at V came to 2 bases and at J to 2 bases, leaving 12 bases not matched to a gene. The CDR3 spans 18 residues. The source material was unsorted PBMCs, sampled 1.2 years after starting antiretroviral therapy. The receptor was isolated from a woman in her forties with HIV. The rearrangement links TRBV27 to TRBJ2-1; 7 nucleotides line up with TRBD2. The CDR3 DNA sequence: TGTGCCAGCAGTTTAGGGAGGTGGGGTCTAGCGGCCTACAATGAGCAGTTCTTC. Translation gives CASSLGRWGLAAYNEQFF.